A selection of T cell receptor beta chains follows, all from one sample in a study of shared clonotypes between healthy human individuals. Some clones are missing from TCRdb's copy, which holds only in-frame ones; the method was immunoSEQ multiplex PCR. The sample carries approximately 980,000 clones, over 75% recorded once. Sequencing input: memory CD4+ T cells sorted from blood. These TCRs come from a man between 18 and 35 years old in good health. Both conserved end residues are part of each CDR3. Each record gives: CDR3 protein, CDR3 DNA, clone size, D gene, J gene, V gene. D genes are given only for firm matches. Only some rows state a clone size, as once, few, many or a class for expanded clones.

CATTGQLNSPLHF,TGTGCCACCACGGGACAGCTAAATTCACCCCTCCACTTT,NA,TRBD1,TRBJ1-6,TRBV19
CASSLTGGYTEAFF,TGTGCCAGCAGCTTAACAGGGGGCTACACTGAAGCTTTCTTT,NA,TRBD1,TRBJ1-1,TRBV7-2
CASSLAMTTWEGYTF,TGTGCCAGCAGCTTGGCCATGACCACTTGGGAAGGCTACACCTTC,few,NA,TRBJ1-2,TRBV5-8
CASSDTPREQYF,TGTGCCAGCAGCGATACCCCGCGCGAGCAGTACTTC,NA,NA,TRBJ2-7,TRBV7-2
CASSGQGVTEAFF,TGTGCCAGCTCCGGACAGGGGGTTACTGAAGCTTTCTTT,once,TRBD1,TRBJ1-1,TRBV7-9
CASSLEARVNTEAFF,TGTGCCAGCAGCTTAGAGGCCAGAGTGAACACTGAAGCTTTCTTT,NA,NA,TRBJ1-1,TRBV7-2
CASSQHIELTTLANTGELFF,TGCGCCAGCAGCCAACACATCGAGCTCACAACCCTCGCGAACACCGGGGAGCTGTTTTTT,NA,NA,TRBJ2-2,TRBV4-1
CASSIIQRNSPLHF,TGTGCCAGCAGTATAATACAGCGTAATTCACCCCTCCACTTT,NA,NA,TRBJ1-6,TRBV2
CASSIPPNYGYTF,TGTGCCAGTAGTATCCCACCGAACTATGGCTACACCTTC,NA,NA,TRBJ1-2,TRBV19
CARSLGEGGRAFF,TGTGCCAGAAGCTTGGGGGAGGGGGGCCGAGCTTTCTTT,NA,NA,TRBJ1-1,TRBV5-3
CASSHQRGDYNEQFF,TGTGCCAGCAGTCATCAGCGGGGAGATTACAATGAGCAGTTCTTC,NA,TRBD2,TRBJ2-1,TRBV6-6
CSVRDPAVEKLFF,TGCAGCGTGCGGGACCCGGCGGTTGAAAAACTGTTTTTT,NA,NA,TRBJ1-4,TRBV29-1
CASSFRGSLNGELFF,TGTGCCAGCAGCTTTCGCGGGAGTTTAAACGGGGAGCTGTTTTTT,NA,TRBD2,TRBJ2-2,TRBV11-2
CASGLVLRQGNTEAFF,TGTGCTAGTGGTTTGGTACTCCGGCAGGGCAACACTGAAGCTTTCTTT,once,NA,TRBJ1-1,TRBV12-5
CASSLASGLTEAFF,TGTGCCAGCAGCTTGGCCTCAGGGTTAACTGAAGCTTTCTTT,NA,NA,TRBJ1-1,TRBV5-4
CASSLAGTTNTGELFF,TGTGCCAGCAGCTTGGCCGGGACTACAAACACCGGGGAGCTGTTTTTT,NA,TRBD2,TRBJ2-2,TRBV4-2
CASSLDSGLYGYTF,TGTGCCAGCAGCCTTGACAGTGGACTCTATGGCTACACCTTC,NA,NA,TRBJ1-2,TRBV7-2
CASSLDREVQYF,TGTGCCAGCAGCTTAGACAGGGAGGTTCAGTACTTC,NA,NA,TRBJ2-4,TRBV7-2
CASSEEAWALNEQFF,TGTGCCAGCAGTGAAGAGGCCTGGGCCCTCAATGAGCAGTTCTTC,NA,NA,TRBJ2-1,TRBV2
CASSLNEETQYF,TGCGCCAGCAGCTTGAATGAAGAGACCCAGTACTTC,NA,NA,TRBJ2-5,TRBV5-1
CASSNDGNTIYF,TGCGCCAGCAGCAACGATGGAAACACCATATATTTT,NA,NA,TRBJ1-3,TRBV5-1
CASRVPGAVTEAFF,TGTGCCAGTAGGGTCCCGGGCGCCGTCACTGAAGCTTTCTTT,NA,NA,TRBJ1-1,TRBV19
CASSRQGTVTEAFF,TGTGCCAGCAGCCGACAGGGGACAGTCACTGAAGCTTTCTTT,few,TRBD1,TRBJ1-1,TRBV11-1
CASSPRLSRDGYTF,TGTGCCAGCAGTCCCCGGCTCTCTCGGGATGGCTACACCTTC,NA,NA,TRBJ1-2,TRBV27
CASSRGGAGGEKFF,TGTGCCAGCAGCCGCGGGGGGGCGGGTGGAGAAAAGTTCTTC,NA,TRBD2,TRBJ2-1,TRBV7-2
CASSALGDRVDGYTF,TGTGCCAGCAGTGCATTGGGGGATAGGGTCGATGGCTACACCTTC,NA,NA,TRBJ1-2,TRBV25-1
CASGGIAGTDEQFF,TGTGCCAGCGGGGGAATAGCGGGGACCGATGAGCAGTTCTTC,few,TRBD2,TRBJ2-1,TRBV2
CASREGSSSGANVLTF,TGCGCCAGCAGGGAGGGCAGTAGCTCTGGGGCCAACGTCCTGACTTTC,NA,NA,TRBJ2-6,TRBV5-1
CASSSGASGYGYTF,TGTGCCAGCAGCTCGGGGGCGTCGGGCTATGGCTACACCTTC,NA,NA,TRBJ1-2,TRBV6-5
CASSPGQLNEKLFF,TGTGCCAGCAGCCCGGGACAGCTAAATGAAAAACTGTTTTTT,few,TRBD1,TRBJ1-4,TRBV5-8
CASSPPDRAYGYTF,TGTGCCAGCTCACCACCGGACAGGGCCTATGGCTACACCTTC,NA,TRBD1,TRBJ1-2,TRBV18